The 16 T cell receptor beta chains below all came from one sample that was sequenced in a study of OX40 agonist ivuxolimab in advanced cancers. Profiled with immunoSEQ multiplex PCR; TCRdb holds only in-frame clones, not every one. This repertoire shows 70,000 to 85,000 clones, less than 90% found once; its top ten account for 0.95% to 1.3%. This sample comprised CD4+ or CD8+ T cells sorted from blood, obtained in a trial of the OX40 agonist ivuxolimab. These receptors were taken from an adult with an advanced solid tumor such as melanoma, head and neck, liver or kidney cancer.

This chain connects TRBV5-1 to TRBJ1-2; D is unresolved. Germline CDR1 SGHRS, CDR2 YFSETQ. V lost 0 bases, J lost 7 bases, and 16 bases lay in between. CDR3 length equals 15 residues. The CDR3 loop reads CASSLANAEGSGYTF. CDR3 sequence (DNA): TGCGCCAGCAGCTTGGCGAATGCTGAGGGCTCTGGCTACACCTTC. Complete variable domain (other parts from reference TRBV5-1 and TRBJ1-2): KAGVTQTPRYLIKTRGQQVTLSCSPISGHRSVSWYQQTPGQGLQFLFEYFSETQRNKGNFPGRFSGRQFSNSRSEMNVSTLELGDSALYLCASSLANAEGSGYTFGSGTRLTVV.

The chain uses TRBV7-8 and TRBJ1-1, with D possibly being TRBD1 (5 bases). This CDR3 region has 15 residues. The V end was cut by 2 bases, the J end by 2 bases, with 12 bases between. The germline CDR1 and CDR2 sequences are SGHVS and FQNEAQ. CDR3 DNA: TGTGCCAGCAGCTTAATGGGGGATTACAACACTGAAGCTTTCTTT. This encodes CASSLMGDYNTEAFF.

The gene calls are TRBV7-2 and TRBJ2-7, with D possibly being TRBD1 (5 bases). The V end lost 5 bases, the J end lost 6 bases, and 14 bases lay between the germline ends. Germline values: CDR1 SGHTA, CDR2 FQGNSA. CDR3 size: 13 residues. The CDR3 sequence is CASSPTGNGEQYF. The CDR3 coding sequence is TGTGCCAGCAGCCCTACAGGAAATGGCGAGCAGTACTTC.

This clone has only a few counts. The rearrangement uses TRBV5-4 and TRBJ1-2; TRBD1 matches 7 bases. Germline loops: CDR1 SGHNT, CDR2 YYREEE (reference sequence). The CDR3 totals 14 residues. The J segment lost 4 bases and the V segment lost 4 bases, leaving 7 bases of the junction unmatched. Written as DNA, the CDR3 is TGTGCCAGCAGCGACGGAGGGGGCGTCTATGGCTACACCTTC. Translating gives CASSDGGGVYGYTF.

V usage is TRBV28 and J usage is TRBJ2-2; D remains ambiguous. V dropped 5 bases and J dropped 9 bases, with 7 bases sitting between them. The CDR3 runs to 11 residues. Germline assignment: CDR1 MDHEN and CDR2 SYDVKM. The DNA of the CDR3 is TGTGCCAGCAGTGTACTCCGGGAGCTGTTTTTT. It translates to CASSVLRELFF.

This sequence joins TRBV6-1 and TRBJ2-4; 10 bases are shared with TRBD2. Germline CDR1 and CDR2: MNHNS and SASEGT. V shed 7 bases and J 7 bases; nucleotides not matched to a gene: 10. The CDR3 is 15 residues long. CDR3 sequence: CASTQGSGGANIQYF. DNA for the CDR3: TGTGCCAGCACCCAGGGGAGCGGGGGGGCGAACATTCAGTACTTC.

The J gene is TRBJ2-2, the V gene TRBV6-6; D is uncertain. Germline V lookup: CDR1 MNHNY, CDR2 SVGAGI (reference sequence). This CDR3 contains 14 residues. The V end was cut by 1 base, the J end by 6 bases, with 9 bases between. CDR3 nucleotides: TGTGCCAGCAGTTACTTGGGTACGGCCGGGGAGCTGTTTTTT. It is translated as CASSYLGTAGELFF.

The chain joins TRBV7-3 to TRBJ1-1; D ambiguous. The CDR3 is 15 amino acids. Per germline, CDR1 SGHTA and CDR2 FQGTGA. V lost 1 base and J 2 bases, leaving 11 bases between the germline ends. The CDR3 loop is CASSLKEGRNTEAFF. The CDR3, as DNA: TGTGCCAGCAGCTTAAAGGAGGGTAGAAACACTGAAGCTTTCTTT.

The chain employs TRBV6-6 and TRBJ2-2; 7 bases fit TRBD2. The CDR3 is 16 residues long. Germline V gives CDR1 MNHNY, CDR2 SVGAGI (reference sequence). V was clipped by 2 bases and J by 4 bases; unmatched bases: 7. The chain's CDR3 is CASSYQTSPRTGELFF. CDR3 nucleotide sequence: TGTGCCAGCAGTTACCAGACTAGCCCCCGCACCGGGGAGCTGTTTTTT.

In nucleotides, the CDR3 is TGTGCCAGCAGCGAGACAAGGACTGAAGCTTTCTTT. Protein sequence: CASSETRTEAFF. The chain couples TRBV2 to TRBJ1-1; D unresolved. This CDR3 spans 12 amino acids. Trimming took off 6 bases at V and 5 bases at J, with 10 bases between the two ends. The germline CDR1 and CDR2 sequences are SNHLY and FYNNEI. Filled out from reference TRBV2 and TRBJ1-1, the complete variable domain reads EPEVTQTPSHQVTQMGQEVILRCVPISNHLYFYWYRQILGQKVEFLVSFYNNEISEKSEIFDDQFSVERPDGSNFTLKIRSTKLEDSAMYFCASSETRTEAFFGQGTRLTVV.

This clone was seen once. Here the CDR3 DNA reads TGTGCCAGCAGCCGGGACCTGAACACTGAAGCTTTCTTT. Translation: CASSRDLNTEAFF. The chain uses TRBV7-6 and TRBJ1-1, with D maybe TRBD1 (5 bases). Trimming took off 5 bases at V and 0 bases at J, with 7 bases between the two ends. In germline, CDR1 is SGHVS, CDR2 FNYEAQ. The CDR3 runs 13 residues.

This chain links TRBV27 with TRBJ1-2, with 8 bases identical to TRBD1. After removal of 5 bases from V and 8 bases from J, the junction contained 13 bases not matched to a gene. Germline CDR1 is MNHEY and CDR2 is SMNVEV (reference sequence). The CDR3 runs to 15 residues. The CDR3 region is CASSPRTGPLGGYTF. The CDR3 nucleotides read TGTGCCAGCAGTCCCAGGACAGGGCCACTGGGAGGCTACACCTTC.

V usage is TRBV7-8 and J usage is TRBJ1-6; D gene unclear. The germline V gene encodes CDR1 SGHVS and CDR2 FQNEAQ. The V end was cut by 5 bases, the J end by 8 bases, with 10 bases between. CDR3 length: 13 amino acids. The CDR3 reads CASSPLHHSPLHF. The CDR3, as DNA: TGTGCCAGCAGCCCACTCCATCATTCACCCCTCCACTTT.

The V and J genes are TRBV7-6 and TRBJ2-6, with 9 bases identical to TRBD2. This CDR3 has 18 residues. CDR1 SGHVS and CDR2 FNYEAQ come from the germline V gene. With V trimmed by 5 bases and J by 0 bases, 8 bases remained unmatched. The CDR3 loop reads CASSRGTSLNSGANVLTF. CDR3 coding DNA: TGTGCCAGCAGCCGCGGGACTAGCCTGAACTCTGGGGCCAACGTCCTGACTTTC.

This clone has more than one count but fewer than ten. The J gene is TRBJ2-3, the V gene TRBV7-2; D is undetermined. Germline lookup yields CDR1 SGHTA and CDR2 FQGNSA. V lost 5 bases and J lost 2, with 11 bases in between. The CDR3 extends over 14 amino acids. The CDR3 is CASSLGPHTDTQYF. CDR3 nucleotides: TGTGCCAGCAGCCTCGGGCCCCACACAGATACGCAGTATTTT.

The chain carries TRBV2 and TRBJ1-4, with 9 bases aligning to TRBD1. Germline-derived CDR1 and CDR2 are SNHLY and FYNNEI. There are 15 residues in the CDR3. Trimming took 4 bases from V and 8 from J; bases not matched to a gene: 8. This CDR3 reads CASSVTGGAPEKLFF. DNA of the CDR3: TGTGCCAGCAGTGTCACAGGGGGCGCCCCGGAAAAACTGTTTTTT.